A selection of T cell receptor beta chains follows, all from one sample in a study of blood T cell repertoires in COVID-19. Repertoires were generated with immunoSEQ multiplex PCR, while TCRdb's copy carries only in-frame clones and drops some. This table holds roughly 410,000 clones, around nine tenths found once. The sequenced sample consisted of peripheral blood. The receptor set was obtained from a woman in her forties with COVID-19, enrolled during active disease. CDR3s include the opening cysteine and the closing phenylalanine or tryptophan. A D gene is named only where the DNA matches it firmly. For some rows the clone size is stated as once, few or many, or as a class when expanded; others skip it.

TGTGCCAGCAGCCCAAGGACAGGGCAATCCACCGGGGAGCTGTTTTTT	CASSPRTGQSTGELFF	.	TRBV7-9	TRBJ2-2	16	TRBD1
TGTGCCAGCCATGTACAGGGCCTTAGCAACACTGAAGCTTTCTTT	CASHVQGLSNTEAFF	.	TRBV5-4	TRBJ1-1	15	.
TGCGCCAGCAGCCAAGTAATTGGGGGGAGCGGGACTGCCTACGAGCAGTACTTC	CASSQVIGGSGTAYEQYF	once	TRBV4-3	TRBJ2-7	18	TRBD2
TGCGCCAGCAGCTTGGAAGGACAGGGAAGGTGGAAACTGTTTTTT	CASSLEGQGRWKLFF	.	TRBV5-1	TRBJ1-4	15	TRBD1
TGTGCCTCTCAAGGACAGACAAGCTATGGCTACACCTTC	CASQGQTSYGYTF	.	TRBV19	TRBJ1-2	13	.
TGTGCCAGCAGCTTGGAAAGGACGGGAGGGATTGAAGGCGGTGAGCAGTTCTTC	CASSLERTGGIEGGEQFF	.	TRBV5-4	TRBJ2-1	18	TRBD2
TGTGCCAGCAGTTATTCTGGACAGGGCTATGGCTACACCTTC	CASSYSGQGYGYTF	.	TRBV6-5	TRBJ1-2	14	TRBD1
TGTGCCAGCAGAGGGGGGACAGGGTACCAAGAGACCCAGTACTTC	CASRGGTGYQETQYF	.	TRBV4-2	TRBJ2-5	15	TRBD1
TGTGCCATCAGTGGGGAGGACAGGTCCTACAATGAGCAGTTCTTC	CAISGEDRSYNEQFF	.	TRBV10-3	TRBJ2-1	15	.
TGTGCCAGCAGCCCCCTACTAGCGGGGGGCCCCTCCTCCTACAATGAGCAGTTCTTC	CASSPLLAGGPSSYNEQFF	.	TRBV3-1/TRBV3-2	TRBJ2-1	19	TRBD2
TGTGCCAGTAGTACCCGACGGGACTCCTACGAGCAGTACTTC	CASSTRRDSYEQYF	.	TRBV19	TRBJ2-7	14	.
TGTGCCACCAGCAGAGTTAGGCGGCAGGGAAGAGACTATGGCTACACCTTC	CATSRVRRQGRDYGYTF	.	TRBV15	TRBJ1-2	17	.
TGTGCCACTCCCCGGGGGGGGTTCAAGTACTTC	CATPRGGFKYF	once	TRBV3-1/TRBV3-2	TRBJ2-7	11	TRBD2
TGTGCCAGCAGTAGCCCGAGTCTAGCGGGAGTTCAGACCGGGGAGCTGTTTTTT	CASSSPSLAGVQTGELFF	.	TRBV7-3	TRBJ2-2	18	TRBD2
TGTGCCAGCAAACTCCTAGCGCCAGATACGCAGTATTTT	CASKLLAPDTQYF	.	TRBV28	TRBJ2-3	13	.
TGTGCCATCGACAGGGGGCGAAACACTGAAGCTTTCTTT	CAIDRGRNTEAFF	.	TRBV7-2	TRBJ1-1	13	TRBD1
TGCAGCGTTGGGGGGACTAGCGGAGCCCCCTACGAGCAGTACTTC	CSVGGTSGAPYEQYF	.	TRBV29-1	TRBJ2-7	15	TRBD2
TGTGCCAGCAGACCAAAGTACGGACTAGCGGGGTATGAGACCCAGTACTTC	CASRPKYGLAGYETQYF	.	TRBV27	TRBJ2-5	17	TRBD2
TGTGCCAGCAGCTTAGATCCGGCCAGGCCCTATGGCTACACCTTC	CASSLDPARPYGYTF	.	TRBV11-2	TRBJ1-2	15	.
TGTGCCAGCAGCCCAAGGGGCTCCTACAATGAGCAGTTCTTC	CASSPRGSYNEQFF	.	TRBV9	TRBJ2-1	14	.
TGTGCCAGCAGTTATACACTGAACACTGAAGCTTTCTTT	CASSYTLNTEAFF	.	TRBV7-3	TRBJ1-1	13	.
TGTGCCAGCACCCCTTTAGGGGGCTATGCGGGCTACACCTTC	CASTPLGGYAGYTF	.	TRBV11-2	TRBJ1-2	14	TRBD1
TGTGCCTGGAGTGTCGCCGGGAAGAGGACTGAAGCTTTCTTT	CAWSVAGKRTEAFF	.	TRBV30	TRBJ1-1	14	.
TGTGCGACCAGCAGGGGGCTAAATAATAACTATGGCTACACCTTC	CATSRGLNNNYGYTF	.	TRBV7-2	TRBJ1-2	15	TRBD1
TGTGCCAGCAGCTTATCTACAGGAAGCTTCGATGGCTACACCTTC	CASSLSTGSFDGYTF	.	TRBV7-2	TRBJ1-2	15	.
TGTGCCAGCAGCTTGCAGGGATCCGAAAAACTGTTTTTT	CASSLQGSEKLFF	.	TRBV5-5	TRBJ1-4	13	.
TGTGCCAGCAGAGCGCCCGGGAGGAACACTGAAGCTTTCTTT	CASRAPGRNTEAFF	.	TRBV6-5	TRBJ1-1	14	.
TGCGCCAGCAGCTTGGCCAAAGGGACTAGCGCAGAGACCCAGTACTTC	CASSLAKGTSAETQYF	.	TRBV5-1	TRBJ2-5	16	TRBD2
TGTGCCAGCAGGCGGGACAGGGGGGATAATTCACCCCTCCACTTT	CASRRDRGDNSPLHF	.	TRBV6-5	TRBJ1-6	15	TRBD1
TGTGCTAGCAGCTTAGGACCGGGGAGTAGCAATGAGCAGTTCTTC	CASSLGPGSSNEQFF	few	TRBV7-7	TRBJ2-1	15	.
TGTGCCAGCAGTTTGCGGGTGAGCCAGGGGGCTAGGGTCATGAACACTGAAGCTTTCTTT	CASSLRVSQGARVMNTEAFF	.	TRBV27	TRBJ1-1	20	TRBD1
TGTGCCAGCAGTTTATACCTCTCGGGGGGTACGGTCCTCGAGCAGTACTTC	CASSLYLSGGTVLEQYF	once	TRBV28	TRBJ2-7	17	TRBD2
TGTGCCTGGAGTGAACAGGGGAGCGGTGAGCAGTTCTTC	CAWSEQGSGEQFF	.	TRBV30	TRBJ2-1	13	TRBD1
TGTGCCAGCATCCCGCGGGTCGCGGAGACCACAGAGACCCAGTACTTC	CASIPRVAETTETQYF	.	TRBV2	TRBJ2-5	16	.
TGTGCCAGCAGCAAAGTCCGACAGGGGGCAAAAGCTCTGGCCTATAATTCACCCCTCCACTTT	CASSKVRQGAKALAYNSPLHF	.	TRBV21-1	TRBJ1-6	21	.
TGTGCCAGCAGCTTCAATGGCCCCGGACAGGGGACTACCTACGAGCAGTACTTC	CASSFNGPGQGTTYEQYF	.	TRBV5-5	TRBJ2-7	18	TRBD1
TGTGCCAGCAGCTTCGGGACAGATCTTTCACCCCTCCACTTT	CASSFGTDLSPLHF	.	TRBV5-5	TRBJ1-6	14	TRBD1
TGCGCCAGCAGCCAAGATAATCCCTCCAGGGGTTACGAGCAGTACTTC	CASSQDNPSRGYEQYF	.	TRBV4-3	TRBJ2-7	16	.
TGTGCCTGGAGTATGGGACAGAGCTATGGCTACACCTTC	CAWSMGQSYGYTF	.	TRBV30	TRBJ1-2	13	TRBD1
TGTGCCAGCAGCGACAGGGGCAATCAGCCCCAGCATTTT	CASSDRGNQPQHF	.	TRBV12-3/TRBV12-4	TRBJ1-5	13	TRBD1